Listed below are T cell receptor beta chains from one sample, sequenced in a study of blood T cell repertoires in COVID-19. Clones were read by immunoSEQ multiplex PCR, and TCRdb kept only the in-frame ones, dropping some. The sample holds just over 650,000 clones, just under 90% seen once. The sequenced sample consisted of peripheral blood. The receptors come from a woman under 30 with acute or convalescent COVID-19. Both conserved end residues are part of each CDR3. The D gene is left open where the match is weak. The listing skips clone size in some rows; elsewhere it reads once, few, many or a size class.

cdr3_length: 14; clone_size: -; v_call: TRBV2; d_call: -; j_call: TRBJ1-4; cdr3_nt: TGTGCCAGCAGTCCAGGGATGGGAAGAGAAAAACTGTTTTTT; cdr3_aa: CASSPGMGREKLFF
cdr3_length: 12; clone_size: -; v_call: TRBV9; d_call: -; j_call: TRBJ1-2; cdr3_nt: TGTGCCAGCAGCGCCTCCATAGAGGGCTACACCTTC; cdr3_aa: CASSASIEGYTF
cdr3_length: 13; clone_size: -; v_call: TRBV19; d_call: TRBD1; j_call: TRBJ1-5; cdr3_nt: TGTGCCAGTAGTGGGACAGGGGCTCAGCCCCAGCATTTT; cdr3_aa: CASSGTGAQPQHF
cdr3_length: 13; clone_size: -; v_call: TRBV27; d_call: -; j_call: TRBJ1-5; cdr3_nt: TGTGCCAGCGGGGGGATGACGGGTCAGCCCCAGCATTTT; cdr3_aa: CASGGMTGQPQHF
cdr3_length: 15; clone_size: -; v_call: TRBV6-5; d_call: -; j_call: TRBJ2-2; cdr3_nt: TGTGCCAGCAGGCCCGGCCCCAGGGTTACCGGGGAGCTGTTTTTT; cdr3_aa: CASRPGPRVTGELFF
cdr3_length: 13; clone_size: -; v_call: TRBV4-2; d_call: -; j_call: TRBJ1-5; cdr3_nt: TGTGCCAGCAGCCAAGATTACCGCGGGCCCCAGCATTTT; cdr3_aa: CASSQDYRGPQHF
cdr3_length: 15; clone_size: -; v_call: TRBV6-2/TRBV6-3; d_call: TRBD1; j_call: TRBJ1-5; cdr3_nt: TGTGCCAGCAGCGCCACGACAGGGGGCAATCAGCCCCAGCATTTT; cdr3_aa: CASSATTGGNQPQHF
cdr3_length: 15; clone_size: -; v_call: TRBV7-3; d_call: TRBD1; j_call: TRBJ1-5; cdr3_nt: TGTGCCAACTATATACCGGGACAGGGGAGGCAGCCCCAGCATTTT; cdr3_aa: CANYIPGQGRQPQHF
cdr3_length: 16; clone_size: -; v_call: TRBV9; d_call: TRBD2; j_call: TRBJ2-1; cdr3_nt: TGTGCCAGCAGCTCCCTAGCGGGGAGCTCCTACAATGAGCAGTTCTTC; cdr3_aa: CASSSLAGSSYNEQFF
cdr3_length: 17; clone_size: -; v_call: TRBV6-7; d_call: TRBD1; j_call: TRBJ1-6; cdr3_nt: TGTGCCAGCAGCGCCCTTGACAGGGATTTGTTTGATTCACCCCTCCACTTT; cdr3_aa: CASSALDRDLFDSPLHF
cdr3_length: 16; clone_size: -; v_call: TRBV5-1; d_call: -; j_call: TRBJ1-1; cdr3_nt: TGCGCCAGCAGCCCCAAACTGACAGCCTTGAACACTGAAGCTTTCTTT; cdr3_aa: CASSPKLTALNTEAFF
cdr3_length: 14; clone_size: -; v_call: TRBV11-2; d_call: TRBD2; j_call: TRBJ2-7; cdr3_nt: TGTGCCAGCAGCTCCGGGGGGGCCTTCTACGAGCAGTACTTC; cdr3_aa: CASSSGGAFYEQYF
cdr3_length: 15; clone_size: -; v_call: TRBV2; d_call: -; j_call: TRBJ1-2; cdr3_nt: TGTGCCAGCAGTGAACGGGGTTGGGATTATGGTGGCTACACCTTC; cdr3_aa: CASSERGWDYGGYTF
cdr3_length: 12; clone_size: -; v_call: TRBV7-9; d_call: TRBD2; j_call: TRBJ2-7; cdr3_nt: TGTGCCAGCAGCCGGGGGGGTGGCGAGCAGTACTTC; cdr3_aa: CASSRGGGEQYF
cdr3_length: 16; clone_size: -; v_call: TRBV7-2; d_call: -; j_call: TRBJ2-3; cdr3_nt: TGTGCCAGCAGCTTAGAGGCGGGGGCCGTCACAGATACGCAGTATTTT; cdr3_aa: CASSLEAGAVTDTQYF
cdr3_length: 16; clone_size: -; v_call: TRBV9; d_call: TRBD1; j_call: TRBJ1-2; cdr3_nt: TGTGCCAGCAGCCCACAGGACAGGTCAAGGTACTATGGCTACACCTTC; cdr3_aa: CASSPQDRSRYYGYTF
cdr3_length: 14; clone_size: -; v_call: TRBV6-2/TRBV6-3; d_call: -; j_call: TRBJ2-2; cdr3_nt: TGTGCCAGCAGTTACACCAGTCTCGCCGGGGAGCTGTTTTTT; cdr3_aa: CASSYTSLAGELFF
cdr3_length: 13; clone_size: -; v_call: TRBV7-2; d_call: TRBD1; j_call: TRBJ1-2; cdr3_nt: TGTGCCAGCAGAATCCAGGGGGGCCTTTCTTACACCTTC; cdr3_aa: CASRIQGGLSYTF
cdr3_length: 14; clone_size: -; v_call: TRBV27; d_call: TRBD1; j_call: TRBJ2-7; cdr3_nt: TGTGCCACCAGATTACAGGGGGCGTTTTACGAGCAGTACTTC; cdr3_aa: CATRLQGAFYEQYF
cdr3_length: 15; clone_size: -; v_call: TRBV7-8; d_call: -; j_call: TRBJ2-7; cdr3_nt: TGTGCCAGCAGCTTCGGAGGGGGGGCCTGGTACGAGCAGTACTTC; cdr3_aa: CASSFGGGAWYEQYF
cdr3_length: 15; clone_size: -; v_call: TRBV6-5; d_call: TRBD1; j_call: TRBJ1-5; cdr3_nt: TGTGCCAGCATTTCGTGGGGGACAGCTCATCAGCCCCAGCATTTT; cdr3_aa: CASISWGTAHQPQHF
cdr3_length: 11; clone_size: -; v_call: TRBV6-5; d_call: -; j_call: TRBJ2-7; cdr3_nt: TGTGCCAGCAGAAGAGATTACGAGCAGTACTTC; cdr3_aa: CASRRDYEQYF
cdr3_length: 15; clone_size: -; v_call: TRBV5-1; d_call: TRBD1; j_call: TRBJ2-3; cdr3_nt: TGCGCCAGCAGCCCCGGACAGGGTAGGGCAGATACGCAGTATTTT; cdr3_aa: CASSPGQGRADTQYF
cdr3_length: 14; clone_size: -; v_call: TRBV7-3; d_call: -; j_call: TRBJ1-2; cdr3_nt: TGTGCCAGCAGCTTGGGGTGGGGCAACTATGGCTACACCTTC; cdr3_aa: CASSLGWGNYGYTF
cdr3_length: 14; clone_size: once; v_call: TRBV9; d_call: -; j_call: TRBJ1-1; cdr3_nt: TGTGCCAGCAGCGAGGGGTATGTGTCCACTGAAGCTTTCTTT; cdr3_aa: CASSEGYVSTEAFF
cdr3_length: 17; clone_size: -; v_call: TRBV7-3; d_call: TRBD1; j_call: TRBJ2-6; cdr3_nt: TGTGCCAGCAGCTTAAGGCAGGGGGAATCTGGGGCCAACGTCCTGACTTTC; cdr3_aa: CASSLRQGESGANVLTF
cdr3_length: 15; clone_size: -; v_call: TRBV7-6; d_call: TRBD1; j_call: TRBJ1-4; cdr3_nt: TGTGCCAGCAGCCCGCGACAGGGGACGGTTGAAAAACTGTTTTTT; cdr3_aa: CASSPRQGTVEKLFF
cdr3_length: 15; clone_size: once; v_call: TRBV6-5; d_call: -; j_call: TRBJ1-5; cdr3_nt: TGTGCCAGCAGAAAGACAGGCGGATGGGGTCAGCCCCAGCATTTT; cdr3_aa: CASRKTGGWGQPQHF
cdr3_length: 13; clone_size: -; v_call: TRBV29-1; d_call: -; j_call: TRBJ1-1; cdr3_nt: TGCAGCGTGAACAGGGTCGTTGACACTGAAGCTTTCTTT; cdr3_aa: CSVNRVVDTEAFF
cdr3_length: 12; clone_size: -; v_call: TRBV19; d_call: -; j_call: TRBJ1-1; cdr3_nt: TGTGCCAGTACCAACCGAGGGCGGCGGGGTACCTTT; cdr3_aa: CASTNRGRRGTF
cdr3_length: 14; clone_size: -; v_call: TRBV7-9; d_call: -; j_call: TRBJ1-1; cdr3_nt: TGTGCCAGCAGCTTAGTTGCCGGGGGGCTAAAAGCTTTCTTT; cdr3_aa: CASSLVAGGLKAFF
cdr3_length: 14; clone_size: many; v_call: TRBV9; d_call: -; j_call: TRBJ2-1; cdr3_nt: TGTGCCAGCAGCGTAGCGGTGATGCCTAATGAGCAGTTCTTC; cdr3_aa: CASSVAVMPNEQFF
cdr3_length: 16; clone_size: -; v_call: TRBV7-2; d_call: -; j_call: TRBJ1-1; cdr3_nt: TGTGCCAGCAGCTCCCGCAGGACCTCGATCAGGGCTGAAGCTTTCTTT; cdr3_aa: CASSSRRTSIRAEAFF
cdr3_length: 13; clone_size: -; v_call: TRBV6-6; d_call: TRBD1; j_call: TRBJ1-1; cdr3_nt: TGTGCCAGCAGTTACCAGACAGGGTCTGAAGCTTTCTTT; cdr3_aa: CASSYQTGSEAFF
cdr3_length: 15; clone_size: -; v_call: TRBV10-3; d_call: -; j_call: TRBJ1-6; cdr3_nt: TGTGCCAACAGTATCGTCCACCGTCCAGATTCACCCCTCCACTTT; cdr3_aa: CANSIVHRPDSPLHF
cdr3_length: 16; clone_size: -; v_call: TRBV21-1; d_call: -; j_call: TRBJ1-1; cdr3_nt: TGTGCCAGCAGCAAAGGCCATCGAGACATGAACACTGAAGCTTTCTTT; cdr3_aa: CASSKGHRDMNTEAFF
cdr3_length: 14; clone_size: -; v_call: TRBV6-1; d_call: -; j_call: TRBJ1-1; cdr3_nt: TGTGCCAGCAGTGAATCGGCGGGATCCGCTGAAGCTTTCTTT; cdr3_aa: CASSESAGSAEAFF
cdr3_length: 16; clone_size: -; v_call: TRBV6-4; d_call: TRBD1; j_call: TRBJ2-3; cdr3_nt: TGTGCCAGCAGTCCCCTGACAGGGGATGGTGCAGATACGCAGTATTTT; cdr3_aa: CASSPLTGDGADTQYF
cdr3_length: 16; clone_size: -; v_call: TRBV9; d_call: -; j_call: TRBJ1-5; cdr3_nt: TGTGCCAGCAGCGTATGGGCCAGATATAGCAATCAGCCCCAGCATTTT; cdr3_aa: CASSVWARYSNQPQHF
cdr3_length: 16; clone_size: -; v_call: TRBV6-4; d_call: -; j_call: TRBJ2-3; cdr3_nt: TGTGCCAGCAGTGACTCGGACGGCGGGGACACAGATACGCAGTATTTT; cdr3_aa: CASSDSDGGDTDTQYF
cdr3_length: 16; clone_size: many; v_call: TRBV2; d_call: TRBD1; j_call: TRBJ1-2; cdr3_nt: TGTGCCAGCAGCTCCAGCCCGGGACAGGGGTACTATGGCTACACCTTC; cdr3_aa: CASSSSPGQGYYGYTF
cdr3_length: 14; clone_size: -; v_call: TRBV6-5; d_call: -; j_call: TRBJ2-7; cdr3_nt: TGTGCCAGCAGCCCGGACAGTAGCTCCTACGAGCAGTACTTC; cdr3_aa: CASSPDSSSYEQYF
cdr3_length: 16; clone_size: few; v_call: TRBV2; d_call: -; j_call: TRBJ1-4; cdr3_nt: TGTGCCACCCACGCGAGAGGGGGGGAAGTGGGTGAAAAACTGTTTTTT; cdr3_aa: CATHARGGEVGEKLFF
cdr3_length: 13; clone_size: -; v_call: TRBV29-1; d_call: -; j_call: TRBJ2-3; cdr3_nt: TGCAGCGTCGGGACAACCCCCACAGATACGCAGTATTTT; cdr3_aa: CSVGTTPTDTQYF
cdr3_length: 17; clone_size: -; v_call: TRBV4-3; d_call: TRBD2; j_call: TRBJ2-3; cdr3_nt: TGCGCCAGCAGCCAAGAAGGACTAGACTCTAGCACAGATACGCAGTATTTT; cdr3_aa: CASSQEGLDSSTDTQYF
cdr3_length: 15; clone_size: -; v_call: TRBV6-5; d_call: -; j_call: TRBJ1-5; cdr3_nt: TGTGCCAGCAGCCCAGACTCAAATAGCAATCAGCCCCAGCATTTT; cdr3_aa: CASSPDSNSNQPQHF
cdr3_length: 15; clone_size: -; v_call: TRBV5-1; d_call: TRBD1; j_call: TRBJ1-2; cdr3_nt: TGCGCCAGCAGCCACCGGGACAGGGTTTCGGATGGCTACACCTTC; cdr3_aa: CASSHRDRVSDGYTF
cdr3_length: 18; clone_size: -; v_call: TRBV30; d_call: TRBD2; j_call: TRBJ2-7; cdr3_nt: TGTGCCTGGAGTGTACGCTTTAGCGGGGGGCGAGGTCAATACGAGCAGTACTTC; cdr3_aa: CAWSVRFSGGRGQYEQYF
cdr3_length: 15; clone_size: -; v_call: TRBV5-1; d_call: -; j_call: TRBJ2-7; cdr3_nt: TGCGCCAGCAGCTTGTATCTGGGGGCAGACTACGAGCAGTACTTC; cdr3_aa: CASSLYLGADYEQYF
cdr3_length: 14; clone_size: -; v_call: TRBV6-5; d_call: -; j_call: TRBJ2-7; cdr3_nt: TGTGCCAGCAGCAAATCGACAGGATCCTACGAGCAGTACTTC; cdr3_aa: CASSKSTGSYEQYF
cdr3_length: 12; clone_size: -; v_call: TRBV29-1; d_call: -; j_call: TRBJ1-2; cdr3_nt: TGCAGCGTTGAAACAGCTATCTATGGCTACACCTTC; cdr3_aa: CSVETAIYGYTF
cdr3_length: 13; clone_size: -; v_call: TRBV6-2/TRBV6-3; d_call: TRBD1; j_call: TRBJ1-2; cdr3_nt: TGTGCCAGCAGCCCCGACAGGGTCTATGGCTACACCTTC; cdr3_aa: CASSPDRVYGYTF